The 24 T cell receptor beta chains below come from one sample, sequenced in a study of OX40 agonist ivuxolimab in advanced cancers. Sequenced by immunoSEQ multiplex PCR; TCRdb stores in-frame clones only, minus some. The table lists approximately 78,000 clones, about 88% of them singletons, with more than 0.85% in the top ten. The specimen was CD4+ or CD8+ T cells sorted from blood, collected in a trial of the OX40 agonist ivuxolimab. These receptors originate from an adult with an advanced solid tumor such as melanoma, head and neck, liver or kidney cancer.

The count of this clone is one. The chain recombines TRBV4-1 with TRBJ2-1, with 11 bases fitting TRBD2. Germline lookup yields CDR1 MGHRA and CDR2 YSYEKL. J lost 2 bases, V lost 2 bases, and 8 bases had no gene match. The CDR3 covers 18 residues. CDR3 in DNA: TGCGCCAGCAGCCAATACATAGCGGGGGGGACCCCCTACAATGAGCAGTTCTTC. This sequence encodes CASSQYIAGGTPYNEQFF.

This clone was observed a handful of times. This chain links TRBV19 with TRBJ2-1; D not certain. The CDR3 loop spans 14 amino acids. V was cut by 0 bases and J by 6 bases, with 9 bases left in between. Germline V gene sequence: CDR1 LNHDA, CDR2 SQIVND (reference sequence). CDR3 residues: CASSIDHRGNEQFF. In nucleotides, the CDR3 is TGTGCCAGTAGTATAGATCACCGAGGCAATGAGCAGTTCTTC.

V usage is TRBV9 and J usage is TRBJ2-1, with a possible D match to TRBD2 (6 bases). This CDR3 is built from 16 residues. V dropped 0 bases and J dropped 0 bases, with 10 bases sitting between them. The germline V gene has CDR1 SGDLS and CDR2 YYNGEE. This CDR3 is CASSVGGISSYNEQFF. CDR3 DNA sequence: TGTGCCAGCAGCGTAGGCGGGATAAGCTCCTACAATGAGCAGTTCTTC.

For this clone: A read error may produce the germline difference seen at one junction end. The chain has TRBV7-7 and TRBJ2-1; 9 bases match TRBD1. The CDR3 spans 15 residues. The germline CDR1 and CDR2 sequences are SSHAT and FNYEAQ (reference sequence). The CDR3 nucleotides are TGTGCTAGCAGCTTAGGGACAGGGCTCTACAATGAGCAGTTCTTC. This gives the protein CASSLGTGLYNEQFF.

The chain has TRBV11-1 and TRBJ2-5; D tentatively fits TRBD1 or TRBD2 (5 bases each). Germline values: CDR1 SGHAT, CDR2 FQDESV (reference sequence). Trimming left V 5 bases short and J 0 bases short, with 16 bases between. The length of the CDR3 is 16 residues. The CDR3 nucleotides read TGTGCCAGCAGCCCCTGGGACGGCTCAAACCAAGAGACCCAGTACTTC. Translating gives CASSPWDGSNQETQYF.

CDR3 bases: TGTGCCAGCACGCCCCTCAGGGGGGGGGATACGCAGTATTTT. This translates into CASTPLRGGDTQYF. The chain joins TRBV6-1 to TRBJ2-3, with D tentatively TRBD1 or TRBD2 (7 bases each). The CDR3 has 14 amino acids. The V gene lost 7 bases and the J gene lost 6 bases, with 17 bases spanning the gap. The germline V gene has CDR1 MNHNS and CDR2 SASEGT.

Only a few counts were recorded for this clone. The chain couples TRBV4-2 to TRBJ1-2, with 11 bases identical to TRBD1. This CDR3 has 15 residues. Losses at the gene ends were 4 bases for V and 3 bases for J; bases not matched to a gene: 4. Germline V gene sequence: CDR1 LGHNA, CDR2 YNFKEQ. The CDR3 sequence: CASSLDRGRYYGYTF. CDR3 coding DNA: TGTGCCAGCAGCCTGGACAGGGGGCGTTACTATGGCTACACCTTC.

The CDR3 DNA follows: TGCGCCAGCAGCCAAGGCGTCGCGGGGGGGTCAGATACGCAGTATTTT. Its protein product is CASSQGVAGGSDTQYF. V usage is TRBV4-3 and J usage is TRBJ2-3, with 9 bases aligning to TRBD2. V gave up 1 base and J gave up 4 bases; unmatched junction bases: 6. Germline loops: CDR1 LGHNA, CDR2 YSLEER. The length of the CDR3 is 16 residues.

The chain uses TRBV15 and TRBJ2-3; no definite D call. Germline-derived CDR1 and CDR2 are LNHNV and YYDKDF (reference sequence). The CDR3 contains 14 residues. The V and J ends lost 8 bases and 0 bases respectively, with 12 bases between them. For the CDR3, the DNA is TGTGCCACCCACAATCGTCGTAGCACAGATACGCAGTATTTT. Residues: CATHNRRSTDTQYF.

The V and J genes are TRBV6-1 and TRBJ2-3; D is unclear. The CDR3 runs to 12 residues. Deletions cut 4 bases from V and 6 bases from J, with 8 bases between. The germline CDR1 and CDR2 sequences are MNHNS and SASEGT. CDR3 nucleotides: TGTGCCAGCAGTGCCGATTTGGATACGCAGTATTTT. This encodes CASSADLDTQYF.

The chain links TRBV19 to TRBJ2-7; perhaps TRBD1 as D (5 bases). Germline V gives CDR1 LNHDA, CDR2 SQIVND (reference sequence). The CDR3 is 14 amino acids. V was clipped by 5 bases and J by 4 bases, with 15 bases between them. The CDR3 coding sequence is TGTGCCAGTAGTCCAAGGCAGGGCGGATACGAGCAGTACTTC. This gives the protein CASSPRQGGYEQYF.

This clone came up a few times. The rearrangement joins TRBV6-6 to TRBJ1-1; possible D gene TRBD1, 6 bases. Between the trimmed V and J ends, which lost 4 bases and 11 bases, there was a span of 11 bases. The CDR3 sequence is 11 residues long. Germline CDR1 and CDR2: MNHNY and SVGAGI (reference sequence). CDR3 in DNA: TGTGCCAGCAGTTTAGGACAGTCCGCTTTCTTT. This codes for CASSLGQSAFF.

J is TRBJ2-7 and V is TRBV19; TRBD2 matches 8 bases. This CDR3 has 17 amino acids. The germline CDR1 and CDR2 sequences are LNHDA and SQIVND (reference sequence). The V segment lost 0 bases and the J segment 1 base; nucleotides outside the gene matches: 8. Here the CDR3 DNA reads TGTGCCAGTAGTATAGATCCCCGGCGGGGGGCGTCCTACGAGCAGTACTTC. Translated: CASSIDPRRGASYEQYF. The variable domain in full, completed from reference TRBV19 and TRBJ2-7, reads DGGITQSPKYLFRKEGQNVTLSCEQNLNHDAMYWYRQDPGQGLRLIYYSQIVNDFQKGDIAEGYSVSREKKESFPLTVTSAQKNPTAFYLCASSIDPRRGASYEQYFGPGTRLTVT.

V gene TRBV6-6 combines with J gene TRBJ1-6; no clear D. Germline V gene lookup returns CDR1 MNHNY and CDR2 SVGAGI (reference sequence). Trimming removed 8 bases at V and 7 bases at J, with 6 bases between. The CDR3 consists of 11 residues. CDR3 in DNA: TGTGCCAGCGGTCAAAATTCACCCCTCCACTTT. Its translation: CASGQNSPLHF.

This chain uses TRBV5-1 with TRBJ2-3; D is possibly TRBD1 or TRBD2 (5 bases each). The CDR3 covers 13 residues. V was pared by 4 bases and J by 3 bases, with 9 bases between. From germline, CDR1 is SGHRS and CDR2 YFSETQ. CDR3 loop: CASSAEGTDTQYF. CDR3 bases: TGCGCCAGCAGCGCTGAGGGGACAGATACGCAGTATTTT.

The chain recombines TRBV19 with TRBJ1-6; TRBD1 matches at 8 bases. With 1 base clipped from V and 10 bases from J, the junction kept 3 bases outside the gene matches. From germline, CDR1 is LNHDA and CDR2 SQIVND (reference sequence). CDR3 length equals 14 residues. The chain's CDR3 is CASSIGTGTSPLHF. The CDR3 coding sequence is TGTGCCAGTAGTATAGGGACAGGGACCTCACCCCTCCACTTT.

The rearrangement uses TRBV11-2 and TRBJ1-4; D is unresolved. V was clipped by 0 bases and J by 2 bases, with 7 bases between them. Looked up from germline, CDR1 is SGHAT and CDR2 is FQNNGV. This CDR3 has 15 amino acids. In DNA, the CDR3 is TGTGCCAGCAGCTTAGATGGGCGGACTAATGAAAAACTGTTTTTT. This encodes CASSLDGRTNEKLFF.

The rearrangement links TRBV6-1 to TRBJ2-1, with TRBD2 identical over 7 bases. The CDR3 is made up of 15 amino acids. V shed 2 bases, J shed 2 bases, and the junction held 3 bases outside the gene matches. From germline, CDR1 is MNHNS and CDR2 SASEGT. The CDR3 region is CASSEQSGAYNEQFF. In nucleotides, the CDR3 is TGTGCCAGCAGTGAACAGAGCGGGGCCTACAATGAGCAGTTCTTC.

The gene calls are TRBV11-2 and TRBJ2-2; no clear D gene. The CDR3 covers 14 residues. Between the trimmed V and J ends, which lost 7 bases and 8 bases, there was a span of 17 bases. Germline lookup yields CDR1 SGHAT and CDR2 FQNNGV. CDR3 DNA sequence: TGTGCCAGCAACCACCGGGCCCTCAATGGGGAGCTGTTTTTT. Its protein product is CASNHRALNGELFF. Using reference TRBV11-2 and TRBJ2-2 for the parts outside the CDR3, the full variable domain is EAGVAQSPRYKIIEKRQSVAFWCNPISGHATLYWYQQILGQGPKLLIQFQNNGVVDDSQLPKDRFSAERLKGVDSTLKIQPAKLEDSAVYLCASNHRALNGELFFGEGSRLTVL.

This chain links TRBV5-1 with TRBJ2-3, with TRBD2 matching over 8 bases. V was pared by 5 bases and J by 0 bases, with 8 bases of the junction left unmatched. The CDR3 runs 16 residues. CDR1 and CDR2 (germline): SGHRS, YFSETQ. The CDR3 loop is CASRAGGPTSTDTQYF. The CDR3 nucleotides are TGCGCCAGCAGGGCGGGAGGACCGACTAGCACAGATACGCAGTATTTT.

The chain uses TRBV7-9 and TRBJ1-4; D gene uncertain. Trimming removed 1 base from V and 6 bases from J, with 6 bases in between. This CDR3 region has 13 residues. The germline gives CDR1 SEHNR, CDR2 FQNEAQ (reference sequence). CDR3: CASSLVSDEKLFF. The DNA for the CDR3 is TGTGCCAGCAGCTTAGTATCGGATGAAAAACTGTTTTTT.

V is TRBV5-5 and J is TRBJ1-3; D possibly corresponds to TRBD1 (6 bases). V was trimmed by 5 bases and J by 0 bases, leaving 9 bases between them. Germline CDR1 reads SGHKS; CDR2 reads YYEKEE (reference sequence). The CDR3 is 14 residues long. The DNA of the CDR3 is TGTGCCAGCAGGACAGGACACTCTGGAAACACCATATATTTT. It translates to CASRTGHSGNTIYF.

The chain employs TRBV7-2 and TRBJ2-1; a possible D gene is TRBD1 (6 bases). Per the germline V gene, CDR1 is SGHTA and CDR2 is FQGNSA. Trimming left V 5 bases short and J 2 bases short, with 16 bases between. This CDR3 comprises 16 residues. Here the CDR3 DNA reads TGTGCCAGCAGCCCTGACACCGGGACACCCTACAATGAGCAGTTCTTC. Its translation is CASSPDTGTPYNEQFF.

The V gene is TRBV6-5, the J gene TRBJ2-7; a possible D gene is TRBD2 (6 bases). This CDR3 has 14 amino acids. The germline gives CDR1 MNHEY, CDR2 SVGAGI. Between the trimmed V and J ends, which lost 6 bases and 2 bases, there was a span of 14 bases. The CDR3 reads CASRPSGGTYEQYF. The CDR3 DNA reads TGTGCCAGCAGACCCTCCGGGGGTACCTACGAGCAGTACTTC.